The next 9 T cell receptor beta chains were all read from a single sample in a study of a mutant IDH1 vaccine in newly diagnosed glioma. Time point reported: week 11, during vaccination. Doses of 300 ug of mutant IDH1 20-mer peptide were given with topical imiquimod. No antigen has been assigned to these receptors. Measured with immunoSEQ multiplex PCR; TCRdb has only the in-frame clones, and not every one. The repertoire holds about 130,000 clones, over 75% seen once, with 5% to 7% in the top ten. The sample here was PBMCs, taken from a glioma patient whose treatment included an IDH1 peptide vaccine. All receptors derive from a man aged 40-49 years with glioma.

This sequence joins TRBV4-3 and TRBJ1-1, with a possible D match to TRBD1 (6 bases). The germline CDR1 and CDR2 sequences are LGHNA and YSLEER. The CDR3 sequence is 16 residues long. V lost 4 bases, J lost 3 bases, and 18 bases lay in between. The CDR3 region is CASSPSGGRGDTEAFF. CDR3 nucleotides: TGCGCCAGCAGCCCGAGCGGGGGCCGTGGTGACACTGAAGCTTTCTTT.

The V and J genes are TRBV25-1 and TRBJ1-6; no firm D call. V lost 2 bases, J lost 9 bases, and 14 bases lay in between. Germline V lookup: CDR1 MGHDK, CDR2 SYGVNS. There are 15 residues in the CDR3. DNA of the CDR3: TGTGCCAGCAGTGAAACCGGTCCCTCCAGTTCACCCCTCCACTTT. Protein: CASSETGPSSSPLHF.

V usage is TRBV6-6 and J usage is TRBJ2-1; D ambiguous. The length of the CDR3 is 12 residues. The V end was cut by 5 bases, the J end by 9 bases, with 11 bases between. Germline V lookup: CDR1 MNHNY, CDR2 SVGAGI (reference sequence). Here the CDR3 reads CASSSSGREQFF. The CDR3, as DNA: TGTGCCAGCAGTAGCTCCGGGCGTGAGCAGTTCTTC.

The V call is TRBV7-9, the J call TRBJ1-4, with a tentative D call TRBD1 (5 bases). Trimming took off 4 bases at V and 5 bases at J, with 23 bases between the two ends. The CDR3 is 18 amino acids. Germline V lookup: CDR1 SEHNR, CDR2 FQNEAQ (reference sequence). CDR3: CASSSTTAHDGHNEKLFF. The CDR3 DNA is TGTGCCAGCAGCTCCACGACTGCCCATGACGGACACAATGAAAAACTGTTTTTT.

This clone was observed a handful of times. The chain combines TRBV30 with TRBJ2-7; D may be TRBD2 (5 bases). The CDR3 runs to 12 residues. CDR1 and CDR2 from the germline V gene are GTSNPN and SVGIG (reference sequence). The ends were cut back, 0 bases at V and 6 bases at J, with 9 bases in the middle. CDR3 amino acids: CAWSVVGSEQYF. The CDR3, as DNA: TGTGCCTGGAGTGTAGTAGGGAGCGAGCAGTACTTC.

The rearrangement links TRBV30 to TRBJ2-7, with D perhaps matching TRBD2 (5 bases). The CDR3 covers 13 residues. Germline lookup yields CDR1 GTSNPN and CDR2 SVGIG (reference sequence). V was pared by 0 bases and J by 2 bases, with 8 bases between. CDR3 DNA sequence: TGTGCCTGGAGTGTAGGAGGAACCTACGAGCAGTACTTC. Amino acid sequence: CAWSVGGTYEQYF.

The rearrangement links TRBV6-5 to TRBJ1-2; maybe TRBD1 (6 bases). This CDR3 is 12 amino acids long. The V end lost 5 bases, the J end lost 8 bases, and 12 bases lay between the germline ends. The V gene's germline CDR1 is MNHEY and CDR2 SVGAGI. CDR3 loop: CASSHPQGGYTF. Here the CDR3 DNA reads TGTGCCAGCAGTCATCCCCAGGGGGGCTACACCTTC.

The chain recombines TRBV5-5 with TRBJ1-2, with D hard to call. This CDR3 has 12 residues. Germline-derived CDR1 and CDR2 are SGHKS and YYEKEE (reference sequence). V lost 4 bases to trimming and J lost 4 bases, with 8 bases between them. The CDR3 DNA reads TGTGCCAGCAGCCGGTCCTCCTATGGCTACACCTTC. It is translated as CASSRSSYGYTF.

The chain combines TRBV15 with TRBJ1-1; D is ambiguous. Germline V gene lookup returns CDR1 LNHNV and CDR2 YYDKDF (reference sequence). Trimming pared 3 bases from V and 0 bases from J, leaving 8 bases between. This CDR3 is 14 amino acids long. The CDR3 is CATSRGVMNTEAFF. The CDR3 DNA is TGTGCCACCAGCAGGGGAGTCATGAACACTGAAGCTTTCTTT.